This T cell receptor beta chain was captured in a study of radiotherapy plus CTLA-4 blockade in lung cancer. Study context: Objective responses occurred in 15% to 20% of patients; over 25% had disease control. Findings and limits, study-wide: Reported findings show early blood T cell clone dynamics, with interferon-beta, best predicted response. Radiotherapy plus ipilimumab was followed by expansion in blood of tumor-derived TCR clones.

Patients with chemo-refractory metastatic non-small-cell lung cancer received focal radiation plus CTLA-4 blockade with ipilimumab. Assay: immunoSEQ multiplex PCR; the TCRdb copy retains only in-frame clones and omits some. The repertoire consists of around 100,000 clones, with 60% to 75% occurring once and the leading ten covering around 3%. This clone was observed a handful of times. The antigen is undetermined. The source of this sequence is a human donor with non-small cell lung cancer who had a partial response to radiotherapy plus ipilimumab. Some clones in this sample may be carry-over from other donors' samples. The sample here was peripheral blood, taken from a patient treated with radiotherapy plus ipilimumab.

CDR3 sequence: CSVDAGYEKLFF. The CDR3 region has the DNA TGCAGCGTTGATGCGGGGTACGAAAAACTGTTTTTT. The rearrangement links TRBV29-1 to TRBJ1-4; D is undetermined. The CDR3 is made up of 12 amino acids. The V gene lost 3 bases and the J gene lost 8 bases, with 10 bases spanning the gap. Germline lookup yields CDR1 SQVTM and CDR2 ANQGSEA.